Each of the 4 T cell receptor beta chains below was sequenced from the same sample in a study of shared T cell receptors in the human thymus. Produced via immunoSEQ multiplex PCR; TCRdb's table is partial and in-frame only. In the table there are 600,000 to 900,000 clones, 70% to 90% of which are singletons. The same specimen was also included in a second study, on human thymus T cells.

The sequencing input was thymocytes. The receptors were gathered from a girl in the first two years of life with a congenital heart defect.

The table lists this clone with a few counts. The rearrangement uses TRBV6-1 and TRBJ1-1; D is undetermined. Germline loops: CDR1 MNHNS, CDR2 SASEGT. V was cut by 1 base and J by 1 base, with 10 bases left in between. This CDR3 region has 15 residues. CDR3 loop: CASSEVNRKNTEAFF. The DNA for the CDR3 is TGTGCCAGCAGTGAAGTTAACAGAAAGAACACTGAAGCTTTCTTT.

The chain combines TRBV6-5 with TRBJ1-2; 11 bases map to TRBD1. The J segment lost 7 bases and the V segment lost 7 bases, leaving 8 bases of the junction unmatched. From germline, CDR1 is MNHEY and CDR2 SVGAGI. The CDR3 consists of 14 residues. CDR3 sequence reads: CASTPTGTGGGYTF. The CDR3 DNA reads as TGTGCCAGCACCCCTACGGGGACAGGGGGTGGCTACACCTTC.

The rearrangement uses TRBV5-1 and TRBJ1-2, with a tentative D call TRBD1 (6 bases). CDR1 is SGHRS and CDR2 is YFSETQ in the germline V gene. This CDR3 has 14 amino acids. V lost 5 bases to trimming and J lost 4 bases, with 15 bases between them. The CDR3 region has the DNA TGCGCCAGCAGATCGTATACAGGGTCCTATGGCTACACCTTC. Amino acids: CASRSYTGSYGYTF. The complete variable domain, with remaining parts taken from reference TRBV5-1 and TRBJ1-2, reads KAGVTQTPRYLIKTRGQQVTLSCSPISGHRSVSWYQQTPGQGLQFLFEYFSETQRNKGNFPGRFSGRQFSNSRSEMNVSTLELGDSALYLCASRSYTGSYGYTFGSGTRLTVV.

This chain uses TRBV28 with TRBJ1-3; D unresolved. The CDR3 length is 13 residues. Germline values: CDR1 MDHEN, CDR2 SYDVKM. V was shortened by 8 bases and J by 1 base, with 9 bases between the two germline ends. The CDR3 loop reads CASFGPSGNTIYF. Written as DNA, the CDR3 is TGTGCCAGCTTCGGTCCTTCTGGAAACACCATATATTTT.